The 32 T cell receptor beta chains in this list originate from one sample, sequenced in a study of cytomegalovirus exposure and HLA in healthy donors. PCR primers comprised 60 Vbeta and 13 Jbeta primers. Sequenced by immunoSEQ multiplex PCR; TCRdb stores in-frame clones only, minus some. Counted here are approximately 120,000 clones, around 78% occurring once; the ten biggest clones make up less than 4.5%. The specimen sequenced was PBMCs. The receptors stem from a man in his forties in good health and CMV-seronegative.

This clone was seen only once. The CDR3 nucleotides are TGTGCCAGCAGCACCGGACAGAACACCGGGGAGCTGTTTTTT. This translates into CASSTGQNTGELFF. The gene calls are TRBV7-2 and TRBJ2-2; possibly TRBD1 for D (5 bases). Germline values: CDR1 SGHTA, CDR2 FQGNSA. The CDR3 consists of 14 residues. V gave up 5 bases and J gave up 1 base, with 8 bases separating them.

The chain uses TRBV11-2 and TRBJ1-1; 7 bases are a match to TRBD1. Germline V gene lookup returns CDR1 SGHAT and CDR2 FQNNGV. After removal of 3 bases from V and 1 base from J, the junction contained 5 bases not matched to a gene. The CDR3 is 15 amino acids. CDR3 DNA sequence: TGTGCCAGCAGCTTTGGGGACAGAGAGAACACTGAAGCTTTCTTT. Residues: CASSFGDRENTEAFF.

The V gene is TRBV6-5, the J gene TRBJ2-3; no firm D call. Trimming took off 2 bases at V and 6 bases at J, with 6 bases between the two ends. Germline CDR1 reads MNHEY; CDR2 reads SVGAGI. This CDR3 region has 12 residues. The CDR3 nucleotides are TGTGCCAGCAGTTACCCCGAGGATACGCAGTATTTT. Its protein is CASSYPEDTQYF.

The rearrangement uses TRBV15 and TRBJ1-1; a possible D gene is TRBD1 (5 bases). V lost 5 bases to trimming and J lost 3 bases, with 13 bases between them. Looked up from germline, CDR1 is LNHNV and CDR2 is YYDKDF (reference sequence). The CDR3 loop spans 14 amino acids. CDR3 in DNA: TGTGCCACCAGCGGTCGACAGTTGTACACTGAAGCTTTCTTT. Translating it yields CATSGRQLYTEAFF.

The rearrangement links TRBV7-2 to TRBJ2-5; TRBD1 matches 9 bases. In germline, CDR1 is SGHTA, CDR2 FQGNSA. The CDR3 consists of 13 residues. Trimming cost V 5 bases and J 8 bases; bases outside gene matches: 6. The CDR3: CASSPGTGLTQYF. The CDR3 DNA is TGTGCCAGCAGCCCTGGGACAGGGCTAACCCAGTACTTC.

This clone was picked up one time. The gene calls are TRBV7-2 and TRBJ2-1; D might be TRBD2 (7 bases). The CDR3 contains 15 residues. Trimming left V 2 bases short and J 7 bases short, with 15 bases between. The germline V gene has CDR1 SGHTA and CDR2 FQGNSA. The DNA of the CDR3 is TGTGCCAGCAGCTTATGGGGGGGGGCCAATAATGAGCAGTTCTTC. Its protein is CASSLWGGANNEQFF.

The chain recombines TRBV27 with TRBJ1-6; 7 bases are shared with TRBD1. This CDR3 comprises 15 residues. With 1 base clipped from V and 7 bases from J, the junction kept 4 bases outside the gene matches. Germline assignment: CDR1 MNHEY and CDR2 SMNVEV (reference sequence). CDR3 loop: CASSLLGQNNSPLHF. CDR3 nucleotides: TGTGCCAGCAGTTTATTGGGACAGAACAATTCACCCCTCCACTTT.

CDR3 nucleotide sequence: TGTGCCAGCATCGTAGCGGACCCCGGGGAGCTGTTTTTT. This codes for CASIVADPGELFF. J is TRBJ2-2 and V is TRBV5-8; D possibly corresponds to TRBD2 (6 bases). The V end lost 6 bases, the J end lost 6 bases, and 12 bases lay between the germline ends. The germline V gene has CDR1 SGHTS and CDR2 YDEGEE. CDR3 length equals 13 residues.

This clone has only a few counts. This rearrangement joins TRBV6-6 to TRBJ2-1; maybe TRBD2 (5 bases). Germline CDR1 and CDR2: MNHNY and SVGAGI (reference sequence). V was clipped by 5 bases and J by 4 bases, with 12 bases between them. This CDR3 has 14 residues. CDR3 amino acids: CASSDRGKYNEQFF. CDR3 sequence (DNA): TGTGCCAGCAGTGATCGGGGAAAATACAATGAGCAGTTCTTC.

This clone was seen only a few times. The rearrangement links TRBV19 to TRBJ1-6, with a tentative D call TRBD1 (6 bases). CDR1 and CDR2 (germline): LNHDA, SQIVND (reference sequence). The CDR3 has 12 amino acids. With 5 bases removed from V and 8 bases from J, the gap between germline ends came to 7 bases. The CDR3 here is CASSYRDSPLHF. The CDR3 bases are TGTGCCAGTAGTTACAGGGATTCACCCCTCCACTTT.

The chain is built from TRBV27 and TRBJ1-1; weak D call: TRBD1 (6 bases). From germline, CDR1 is MNHEY and CDR2 SMNVEV (reference sequence). The CDR3 spans 16 residues. The V gene lost 3 bases and the J gene lost 1 base, with 15 bases spanning the gap. The CDR3 sequence: CASSFTGILGNTEAFF. CDR3 bases: TGTGCCAGCAGTTTTACAGGGATCTTGGGGAACACTGAAGCTTTCTTT.

V usage is TRBV7-2 and J usage is TRBJ1-5; 7 bases agree with TRBD1. In germline, CDR1 is SGHTA, CDR2 FQGNSA. This CDR3 contains 13 residues. With 6 bases clipped from V and 10 bases from J, the junction kept 9 bases outside the gene matches. The CDR3 DNA follows: TGTGCCAGCAGTTTCCGATGGGACAGACCCCAGCATTTT. Its translation: CASSFRWDRPQHF. Full variable domain (outside the CDR3, taken from reference TRBV7-2 and TRBJ1-5): GAGVSQSPSNKVTEKGKDVELRCDPISGHTALYWYRQSLGQGLEFLIYFQGNSAPDKSGLPSDRFSAERTGGSVSTLTIQRTQQEDSAVYLCASSFRWDRPQHFGDGTRLSIL.

This clone was counted only a few times. The chain uses TRBV7-6 and TRBJ2-7; 11 bases fit TRBD2. The germline V gene encodes CDR1 SGHVS and CDR2 FNYEAQ. V was clipped by 4 bases and J by 5 bases; unmatched bases: 7. The length of the CDR3 is 15 residues. The CDR3 DNA sequence: TGTGCCAGCAGCTCGGTAGCGGGGGGGCTCAACGAGCAGTACTTC. It yields the protein CASSSVAGGLNEQYF.

The chain combines TRBV4-3 with TRBJ2-1; TRBD2 matches at 8 bases. The germline CDR1 and CDR2 sequences are LGHNA and YSLEER. This CDR3 has 16 amino acids. The trim removed 0 bases at V and 7 bases at J, leaving 8 bases unmatched. CDR3 sequence: CASSQDLRGGRNEQFF. The CDR3 nucleotides are TGCGCCAGCAGCCAAGATCTTCGGGGGGGCCGTAATGAGCAGTTCTTC.

The genes are TRBV19 and TRBJ2-7; TRBD1 might be the D (6 bases). CDR1 and CDR2 from the germline V gene are LNHDA and SQIVND (reference sequence). The germline V and J ends were trimmed by 5 bases and 3 bases, with 14 bases remaining between them. The CDR3 is made up of 14 amino acids. Written as DNA, the CDR3 is TGTGCCAGTAGTGAGGACAGTACACGCTACGAGCAGTACTTC. Its translation: CASSEDSTRYEQYF.

The genes are TRBV9 and TRBJ2-2, with D possibly being TRBD2 (7 bases). V was shortened by 0 bases and J by 4 bases, with 10 bases between the two germline ends. The CDR3 covers 15 residues. Germline V CDR1 and CDR2: SGDLS, YYNGEE. The chain's CDR3 is CASSVGGGSTGELFF. The CDR3 DNA reads as TGTGCCAGCAGCGTAGGGGGGGGCAGCACCGGGGAGCTGTTTTTT.

This chain uses TRBV30 with TRBJ2-2, with no clear D. CDR3 length: 11 residues. The V gene's germline CDR1 is GTSNPN and CDR2 SVGIG (reference sequence). Deletions cut 3 bases from V and 8 bases from J, with 7 bases between. The CDR3 here is CAWRGLGELFF. In DNA form, the CDR3 reads TGTGCCTGGAGGGGCTTGGGGGAGCTGTTTTTT.

This clone came up a few times. The chain recombines TRBV4-1 with TRBJ1-2; TRBD1 aligns across 7 bases. J gave up 5 bases and V 5 bases, and 11 bases lay outside the gene matches. The germline gives CDR1 MGHRA, CDR2 YSYEKL. The CDR3 consists of 15 residues. The CDR3 DNA follows: TGCGCCAGCAGCTTTCGATTCGGACAGGATTATGGCTACACCTTC. Its protein product is CASSFRFGQDYGYTF.

The chain employs TRBV2 and TRBJ1-2; TRBD1 might be the D (6 bases). V lost 7 bases to trimming and J lost 12 bases, with 18 bases between them. The CDR3 extends over 12 amino acids. Germline CDR1 and CDR2: SNHLY and FYNNEI. The CDR3 nucleotides read TGTGCCAGCAATTTTTTCAGGGGTAACCACACCTTC. It encodes CASNFFRGNHTF.

The chain joins TRBV7-6 to TRBJ1-2; D call uncertain. In germline, CDR1 is SGHVS, CDR2 FNYEAQ. V lost 5 bases to trimming and J lost 1 base, with 11 bases between them. The CDR3 contains 14 residues. The CDR3 nucleotides are TGTGCCAGCAGCCCCGGTCCGGTTAACTATGGCTACACCTTC. Its translation is CASSPGPVNYGYTF.

This rearrangement joins TRBV5-1 to TRBJ1-1; D remains ambiguous. The germline CDR1 and CDR2 sequences are SGHRS and YFSETQ. This CDR3 is 14 amino acids long. Trimming removed 0 bases at V and 4 bases at J, with 10 bases between. CDR3 region: CASSLASVRTEAFF. The DNA of the CDR3 is TGCGCCAGCAGCTTGGCCTCTGTCCGCACTGAAGCTTTCTTT.

V is TRBV5-6 and J is TRBJ1-1; 8 bases align to TRBD1. V lost 3 bases and J lost 11; bases outside the gene matches: 15. CDR3 length: 15 residues. Germline lookup yields CDR1 SGHDT and CDR2 YYEEEE. The CDR3 loop reads CASSSWGSTGVFAFF. The CDR3 DNA is TGTGCCAGCAGCTCTTGGGGCTCGACAGGGGTTTTCGCTTTCTTT.

The chain uses TRBV29-1 and TRBJ1-5; the D is unclear. Germline loops: CDR1 SQVTM, CDR2 ANQGSEA. The CDR3 contains 13 residues. V was clipped by 4 bases and J by 7 bases, with 14 bases between them. The CDR3 loop reads CSVVGQEVQPQHF. The DNA of the CDR3 is TGCAGCGTTGTAGGGCAGGAGGTGCAGCCCCAGCATTTT.

This clone was seen more than once but under ten times. V gene TRBV19 combines with J gene TRBJ1-2; D may be TRBD1 (5 bases). Trimming pared 3 bases from V and 6 bases from J, leaving 14 bases between. The CDR3 is 14 residues long. The germline V gene has CDR1 LNHDA and CDR2 SQIVND (reference sequence). The CDR3 sequence: CASSMLQAVHGYTF. The CDR3 DNA reads as TGTGCCAGTAGTATGTTACAGGCGGTACATGGCTACACCTTC.

The CDR3 sequence: CASSTSSGVADTQYF. The CDR3 coding sequence is TGTGCCAGCAGCACTTCTAGCGGCGTTGCAGATACGCAGTATTTT. This sequence joins TRBV9 and TRBJ2-3; 7 bases are shared with TRBD2. This CDR3 contains 15 residues. Germline V gene sequence: CDR1 SGDLS, CDR2 YYNGEE. J gave up 4 bases and V 4 bases, and 9 bases lay outside the gene matches.

The chain carries TRBV7-2 and TRBJ2-5; 9 bases are shared with TRBD1. CDR3 length equals 17 residues. Looked up from germline, CDR1 is SGHTA and CDR2 is FQGNSA. Unmatched junction bases numbered 9, after V lost 3 bases and J lost 1 base. Written as DNA, the CDR3 is TGTGCCAGCAGCTTTTTATCCCCGGGACAGGGCCAAGAGACCCAGTACTTC. It codes for CASSFLSPGQGQETQYF.

The chain recombines TRBV9 with TRBJ1-3, with 12 bases identical to TRBD1. V lost 3 bases to trimming and J lost 2 bases; unmatched junction nucleotides: 3. Per germline, CDR1 SGDLS and CDR2 YYNGEE. The CDR3 has 16 residues. The CDR3 region is CASSAGQGATGNTIYF. DNA for the CDR3: TGTGCCAGCAGCGCGGGACAGGGGGCAACTGGAAACACCATATATTTT.

A few counts support this clone. This chain joins TRBV4-1 and TRBJ2-1, with TRBD2 matching 12 bases. Per germline, CDR1 MGHRA and CDR2 YSYEKL. V trimming: 4 bases; J trimming: 3 bases; junction bases outside the gene matches: 1. The CDR3 runs 15 residues. CDR3 nucleotide sequence: TGCGCCAGCAGCCCTAGCGGGGGGGGCTACAATGAGCAGTTCTTC. This encodes CASSPSGGGYNEQFF.

The V and J genes are TRBV7-3 and TRBJ2-3; D is unresolved. The CDR3 has 13 amino acids. Germline CDR1 and CDR2: SGHTA and FQGTGA. V lost 2 bases and J lost 6, with 9 bases in between. The CDR3 DNA follows: TGTGCCAGCAGCTTAGAGCGAGCTGATACGCAGTATTTT. Protein sequence: CASSLERADTQYF.

CDR3 loop: CASSNGNRVINIQYF. CDR3 coding DNA: TGTGCCAGCAGCAATGGGAACAGGGTTATAAACATTCAGTACTTC. The chain combines TRBV21-1 with TRBJ2-4; no DNA check was done on the table's D call, TRBD1. TRBV21-1 is described as a pseudogene. The length of the CDR3 is 15 residues.

V gene TRBV19 combines with J gene TRBJ1-2; the D gene is possibly TRBD1 (5 bases). The CDR3 has 13 amino acids. From germline, CDR1 is LNHDA and CDR2 SQIVND (reference sequence). With 9 bases removed from V and 2 bases from J, the gap between germline ends came to 13 bases. The CDR3 spells CASSRDWNYGYTF. CDR3 nucleotide sequence: TGTGCCAGCTCCCGGGACTGGAACTATGGCTACACCTTC. Based on the CDR3 plus reference TRBV19 and TRBJ1-2, the full variable domain is DGGITQSPKYLFRKEGQNVTLSCEQNLNHDAMYWYRQDPGQGLRLIYYSQIVNDFQKGDIAEGYSVSREKKESFPLTVTSAQKNPTAFYLCASSRDWNYGYTFGSGTRLTVV.

The rearrangement links TRBV29-1 to TRBJ1-2; D gene uncertain. The CDR3 is made up of 14 amino acids. V was trimmed by 4 bases and J by 4 bases, leaving 16 bases between them. The germline gives CDR1 SQVTM, CDR2 ANQGSEA. CDR3 DNA sequence: TGCAGCGTTGCGGTTTTGGGAGATTCCTATGGCTACACCTTC. It specifies CSVAVLGDSYGYTF.